The count of the clone carrying this TCR beta chain is one. The sample originates from a study of blood T cell repertoires in COVID-19. Study summary: COVID-19 samples from acute and convalescent phases originated in the United States, Italy and Spain. T cells, B-cell-depleted T cells, or PBMCs provided the cDNA or gDNA that served as material.

V shed 2 bases and J shed 5 bases, with 10 bases lying between them. Germline V CDR1 and CDR2: SNHLY, FYNNEI. The CDR3 sequence is 13 residues long. Authors' data handling: Amplification of reference gene primers was used by the study to estimate nucleated cell counts. Here immunoSEQ multiplex PCR was the method, and the copy in TCRdb shows in-frame clones only, minus some. V and J calls and clone size are as listed in that table; D and trimming were resolved from the DNA. The sample has tens of thousands of clones; 85% are singletons. Material for sequencing was peripheral blood. V usage is TRBV2 and J usage is TRBJ2-7; D remains ambiguous. This sequence originates from a man aged 55-75 years with acute or convalescent COVID-19. This CDR3 is CASSERGSDEQYF. The CDR3 DNA reads TGTGCCAGCAGTGAACGAGGATCTGACGAGCAGTACTTC.